The sequence of this T cell receptor beta chain was determined in a study of T cell repertoires in cytomegalovirus infection. About the study: A matching HLA type, together with CMV infection, was signaled by public TCR beta signatures.

In regard to this clonotype: Its antigen is currently unknown.

One entry per CDR3 protein, called by TCRdb with MiXCR from the reads. This repertoire shows approximately 500,000 distinct CDR3 sequences, approximately 11% found once; its top ten account for about 10%. Broader study findings: CMV-specific TCR beta clonotypes restricted by HLA-C dominated the ex vivo response. Summed public TCR beta family frequency identified CMV carriers bearing the relevant HLA.

The CDR3 sequence is 15 residues long. Germline-derived CDR1 and CDR2 are SGHRS and YFSETQ. Trimming removed 2 bases at V and 0 bases at J, with 10 bases between. V and J are TRBV5-1 and TRBJ2-3; D is unresolved. Sequencing was carried out using PBMCs. The sequence was obtained from a human donor in good health (CMV status not recorded). Some clones in this sample may be carry-over from other donors' samples. In DNA, the CDR3 is TGCGCCAGCAGCTTAAGGCCCGATAGCACAGATACGCAGTATTTT. This encodes CASSLRPDSTDTQYF. Complete variable domain (other parts from reference TRBV5-1 and TRBJ2-3): KAGVTQTPRYLIKTRGQQVTLSCSPISGHRSVSWYQQTPGQGLQFLFEYFSETQRNKGNFPGRFSGRQFSNSRSEMNVSTLELGDSALYLCASSLRPDSTDTQYFGPGTRLTVL.